Presented here are 21 T cell receptor beta chains from one specimen sequenced in a study of blood T cell repertoires in COVID-19. This table comes from immunoSEQ multiplex PCR, and its TCRdb copy is limited to in-frame clones, with some not included. The sample lists a few hundred thousand clones; 80% to 90% were seen once. Material: PBMCs or T cells enriched from blood (not recorded which). These receptors were collected from a woman in her forties or fifties in a cohort exposed to, infected with or recovered from COVID-19 (not recorded which).

This clone was picked up one time. The chain employs TRBV6-2 or TRBV6-3 and TRBJ2-7; TRBD1 matches 7 bases. J lost 5 bases, V lost 6 bases, and 7 bases had no gene match. Per germline, CDR1 MNHEY and CDR2 SVGEGT. This CDR3 comprises 13 residues. The CDR3 is CASSRTGVHEQYF. CDR3 bases: TGTGCCAGCAGCAGAACAGGGGTCCACGAGCAGTACTTC.

CDR3: CASGRALTDTQYF. The CDR3 bases are TGTGCCAGCGGGCGGGCCCTCACAGATACGCAGTATTTT. The chain has TRBV7-3 and TRBJ2-3; possibly TRBD2 for D (5 bases). The ends were cut back, 8 bases at V and 2 bases at J, with 11 bases in the middle. Germline V gene data show CDR1 as SGHTA and CDR2 as FQGTGA. This CDR3 is 13 amino acids long.

V is TRBV6-5 and J is TRBJ2-2; no definite D call. Trimming took off 4 bases at V and 6 bases at J, with 12 bases between the two ends. The CDR3 consists of 14 residues. The germline V gene has CDR1 MNHEY and CDR2 SVGAGI. CDR3 sequence reads: CASSSGFEAGELFF. The CDR3 DNA reads as TGTGCCAGCAGTTCGGGTTTTGAGGCCGGGGAGCTGTTTTTT.

The rearrangement links TRBV9 to TRBJ1-2; the D is unclear. The germline V gene encodes CDR1 SGDLS and CDR2 YYNGEE. The ends were cut back, 0 bases at V and 4 bases at J, with 10 bases in the middle. The CDR3 consists of 14 residues. The CDR3 loop is CASSVEASGYGYTF. The CDR3 region has the DNA TGTGCCAGCAGCGTAGAAGCGTCTGGCTATGGCTACACCTTC. Full variable domain (missing parts from reference TRBV9 and TRBJ1-2): DSGVTQTPKHLITATGQRVTLRCSPRSGDLSVYWYQQSLDQGLQFLIQYYNGEERAKGNILERFSAQQFPDLHSELNLSSLELGDSALYFCASSVEASGYGYTFGSGTRLTVV.

The J gene is TRBJ1-4, the V gene TRBV3-1 (or the pseudogene TRBV3-2); D is perhaps TRBD1 (5 bases). V dropped 4 bases and J dropped 8 bases, with 20 bases sitting between them. The CDR3 loop spans 16 amino acids. Germline V lookup: CDR1 LGHDT, CDR2 YNNKEL (reference sequence). CDR3 residues: CASSRRRGGSAEKLFF. For the CDR3, the DNA is TGTGCCAGCAGCCGGAGAAGGGGAGGGTCGGCGGAAAAACTGTTTTTT.

The CDR3 coding sequence is TGTGCCAGCAGCTTATTGCCGGTCTCTGGAAACACCATATATTTT. Amino acids: CASSLLPVSGNTIYF. The chain combines TRBV11-3 with TRBJ1-3, with D unresolved. The V and J ends lost 2 bases and 0 bases respectively, with 8 bases between them. Germline V gene data show CDR1 as SGHNT and CDR2 as YENEEA. The CDR3 consists of 15 residues.

This sequence joins TRBV15 and TRBJ1-1; 7 bases are shared with TRBD1. CDR1 and CDR2 (germline): LNHNV, YYDKDF (reference sequence). The CDR3 covers 15 residues. The ends lost 3 bases at V and 0 bases at J; junction bases unmatched: 4. CDR3 amino acids: CATSSRQGLNTEAFF. The CDR3 DNA sequence: TGTGCCACCAGCAGCAGACAGGGCCTGAACACTGAAGCTTTCTTT.

The genes are TRBV7-2 and TRBJ1-6, with TRBD1 identical over 7 bases. CDR3 length: 16 amino acids. Germline CDR1 reads SGHTA; CDR2 reads FQGNSA. The V segment lost 1 base and the J segment 10 bases; nucleotides outside the gene matches: 10. The CDR3 DNA reads TGTGCCAGCAGCTTAGTTTCAGCAGGGGGAGGATCACCCCTCCACTTT. This translates into CASSLVSAGGGSPLHF. The full variable domain, completed using reference TRBV7-2 and TRBJ1-6, is GAGVSQSPSNKVTEKGKDVELRCDPISGHTALYWYRQSLGQGLEFLIYFQGNSAPDKSGLPSDRFSAERTGGSVSTLTIQRTQQEDSAVYLCASSLVSAGGGSPLHFGNGTRLTVT.

The chain links TRBV4-2 to TRBJ1-6; TRBD1 might be the D (5 bases). Per germline, CDR1 LGHNA and CDR2 YNFKEQ. The CDR3 covers 15 residues. V lost 4 bases and J 10 bases, leaving 17 bases between the germline ends. The CDR3 sequence is CASSPPGTQGSPLHF. Here the CDR3 DNA reads TGTGCCAGCAGCCCCCCCGGGACTCAAGGCTCACCCCTCCACTTT.

The chain couples TRBV4-2 to TRBJ2-3; no clear D gene. Germline CDR1 is LGHNA and CDR2 is YNFKEQ. V was trimmed by 1 base and J by 2 bases, leaving 7 bases between them. The CDR3 runs 14 residues. CDR3 sequence reads: CASSQAADTDTQYF. The CDR3 DNA reads TGTGCCAGCAGCCAAGCCGCAGACACAGATACGCAGTATTTT.

The chain recombines TRBV28 with TRBJ1-2, with a tentative D call TRBD1 (5 bases). This CDR3 is built from 14 residues. V lost 7 bases and J 5 bases, leaving 17 bases between the germline ends. Germline assignment: CDR1 MDHEN and CDR2 SYDVKM. This chain's CDR3 is CASTYISGGYGYTF. The CDR3 nucleotides are TGTGCCAGCACCTACATAAGCGGGGGATATGGCTACACCTTC.

Points on this clone: One end of the junction is discordant with germline, which a read error may explain. V and J are TRBV7-7 and TRBJ2-1, with 9 nucleotides matching TRBD2. CDR1 is SSHAT, CDR2 FNYEAQ, per germline (reference sequence). The CDR3 covers 15 residues. Written as DNA, the CDR3 is TGTGCTAGCAGCCTGGGGACTAGCTTGGCCCATGAGCAGTTCTTC. It is translated as CASSLGTSLAHEQFF.

This chain links TRBV5-8 with TRBJ1-4, with 10 bases matching TRBD1. The CDR3 consists of 15 residues. The junction had 10 bases not matched to a gene; V was cut back by 7 bases and J by 7 bases. Germline loops: CDR1 SGHTS, CDR2 YDEGEE. The CDR3: CASGTGVLEGEKLFF. In DNA form, the CDR3 reads TGTGCCAGCGGGACAGGGGTTCTTGAGGGTGAAAAACTGTTTTTT. The full variable domain, completed using reference TRBV5-8 and TRBJ1-4, is EAGVTQSPTHLIKTRGQQATLRCSPISGHTSVYWYQQALGLGLQFLLWYDEGEERNRGNFPPRFSGRQFPNYSSELNVNALELEDSALYLCASGTGVLEGEKLFFGSGTQLSVL.

The chain has TRBV11-2 and TRBJ1-6, with 7 nucleotides matching TRBD1. This CDR3 contains 15 residues. CDR1 is SGHAT and CDR2 is FQNNGV in the germline V gene. Trimming removed 4 bases from V and 4 bases from J; junction bases left unmatched: 4. The CDR3 sequence: CASSSPGQYNSPLHF. The DNA for the CDR3 is TGTGCCAGCAGCTCCCCGGGACAGTATAATTCACCCCTCCACTTT.

The V gene is TRBV11-2, the J gene TRBJ1-2; D unresolved. Trimming left V 4 bases short and J 3 bases short, with 18 bases between. CDR3 length: 16 amino acids. Germline values: CDR1 SGHAT, CDR2 FQNNGV. The CDR3 protein is CASSSNQVGVYYGYTF. In nucleotides, the CDR3 is TGTGCCAGCAGCTCCAACCAGGTGGGAGTTTACTATGGCTACACCTTC.

The V and J genes are TRBV6-1 and TRBJ1-2; TRBD1 matches at 9 bases. The V and J ends lost 0 bases and 10 bases, in that order; junction bases with no gene match: 3. The germline V gene has CDR1 MNHNS and CDR2 SASEGT. This CDR3 is 13 amino acids long. CDR3 sequence reads: CASSEARTGDYTF. As DNA, the CDR3 is TGTGCCAGCAGTGAAGCTAGGACAGGGGACTACACCTTC.

The gene calls are TRBV18 and TRBJ2-2; D is perhaps TRBD2 (5 bases). V was clipped by 3 bases and J by 2 bases, with 13 bases between them. The CDR3 is 16 residues long. From germline, CDR1 is KGHSH and CDR2 LQKENI. The CDR3 protein is CASSPQRGPNTGELFF. DNA for the CDR3: TGTGCCAGCTCACCGCAGCGCGGGCCCAACACCGGGGAGCTGTTTTTT.

This clone showed up just a few times. This rearrangement joins TRBV4-3 to TRBJ2-7; 7 bases agree with TRBD2. Germline CDR1 and CDR2: LGHNA and YSLEER. The junction had 4 bases not matched to a gene; V was cut back by 5 bases and J by 3 bases. The CDR3 extends over 13 amino acids. The CDR3 coding sequence is TGCGCCAGCAGCTCGGGACTACACTACGAGCAGTACTTC. Translation: CASSSGLHYEQYF.

The table lists this clone with a few counts. CDR3 amino acids: CASSLWRLAGGIYNEQFF. As DNA, the CDR3 is TGTGCCAGCAGCTTGTGGAGACTAGCGGGAGGAATCTACAATGAGCAGTTCTTC. This rearrangement joins TRBV5-5 to TRBJ2-1, with 13 bases aligning to TRBD2. The CDR3 contains 18 residues. Trimming cost V 1 base and J 3 bases; bases outside gene matches: 7. Germline V CDR1 and CDR2: SGHKS, YYEKEE (reference sequence).

J is TRBJ2-3 and V is TRBV29-1, with a possible D match to TRBD2 (6 bases). This CDR3 has 14 amino acids. Germline V CDR1 and CDR2: SQVTM, ANQGSEA. The V end was cut by 4 bases, the J end by 0 bases, with 11 bases between. CDR3 nucleotide sequence: TGCAGCGTTGGTTCCGGGACTAGCACAGATACGCAGTATTTT. Amino acid sequence: CSVGSGTSTDTQYF.

The chain has TRBV4-2 and TRBJ2-2, with TRBD2 as a possible D gene (7 bases). CDR1 and CDR2 (germline): LGHNA, YNFKEQ. The CDR3 spans 14 residues. Trimming cost V 8 bases and J 0 bases, with 10 bases left between them. The CDR3 DNA reads TGTGCCAGCGGGGGGGCGTCGAACACCGGGGAGCTGTTTTTT. Residues: CASGGASNTGELFF.